This T cell receptor (beta chain) was documented in a study of radiotherapy plus CTLA-4 blockade in lung cancer. Whole-study findings and limits: TCR clones from tumors expanded in blood after radiotherapy plus ipilimumab.

Sequencing used immunoSEQ multiplex PCR; TCRdb keeps in-frame clones, though not all of them. The sample comprises 40,000 to 45,000 clones, approximately 70% of which are singletons, and approximately 9% rests with the top ten. Focal radiation with ipilimumab CTLA-4 blockade was given to patients with chemo-refractory metastatic non-small-cell lung cancer. A remark on this clone: What it binds is unknown.

The germline V gene has CDR1 LNHDA and CDR2 SQIVND (reference sequence). V gave up 7 bases and J gave up 2 bases; unmatched junction bases: 5. This CDR3 comprises 14 residues. The specimen comprised peripheral blood, sampled from a patient treated with radiotherapy plus ipilimumab. This chain connects TRBV19 to TRBJ1-5; 7 bases map to TRBD1. The sequence was collected from a human donor with non-small cell lung cancer who had stable disease on radiotherapy plus ipilimumab. CDR3 sequence reads: CASTQGVGNQPQHF. In nucleotides, the CDR3 is TGTGCCAGTACCCAGGGGGTGGGCAATCAGCCCCAGCATTTT.